The 8 T cell receptor beta chains below all came from one sample that was sequenced in a study of OX40 agonist ivuxolimab in advanced cancers. Some clones are missing from TCRdb's copy, which holds only in-frame ones; the method was immunoSEQ multiplex PCR. The profile shows just under 65,000 clones, less than 95% of them singletons. The specimen was CD4+ or CD8+ T cells sorted from blood, collected in a trial of the OX40 agonist ivuxolimab. Receptors originate from an adult with an advanced solid tumor such as melanoma, head and neck, liver or kidney cancer.

The chain has TRBV19 and TRBJ1-5; 12 nucleotides align to TRBD1. This CDR3 has 17 residues. Germline CDR1 and CDR2: LNHDA and SQIVND (reference sequence). V gave up 4 bases and J gave up 5 bases; unmatched junction bases: 9. The CDR3 region has the DNA TGTGCCAGTAGTAGCCCGACCGGGACAGGGGGCGATCAGCCCCAGCATTTT. It is translated as CASSSPTGTGGDQPQHF.

This chain uses TRBV11-2 with TRBJ2-7, with 9 bases aligning to TRBD2. Germline CDR1 is SGHAT and CDR2 is FQNNGV. V shed 1 base, J shed 0 bases, and the junction held 4 bases outside the gene matches. The CDR3 length is 16 residues. CDR3 loop: CASSLGASGVSYEQYF. Written as DNA, the CDR3 is TGTGCCAGCAGCTTAGGCGCTAGCGGGGTCTCCTACGAGCAGTACTTC.

The J gene is TRBJ2-1, the V gene TRBV2; perhaps TRBD1 as D (6 bases). The CDR3 extends over 15 amino acids. Germline CDR1 reads SNHLY; CDR2 reads FYNNEI. The V end was cut by 1 base, the J end by 9 bases, with 16 bases between. This chain's CDR3 is CASSEEGVGGVEQFF. For the CDR3, the DNA is TGTGCCAGCAGTGAAGAGGGGGTAGGTGGTGTTGAGCAGTTCTTC.

This clone was seen a handful of times. The V call is TRBV5-1, the J call TRBJ2-7; D remains unclear. The CDR3 covers 13 residues. The germline V gene encodes CDR1 SGHRS and CDR2 YFSETQ. The V end was cut by 0 bases, the J end by 5 bases, with 9 bases between. The CDR3 sequence: CASSLAVQNEQYF. The CDR3 region has the DNA TGCGCCAGCAGCTTGGCAGTGCAGAACGAGCAGTACTTC.

The chain uses TRBV7-3 and TRBJ2-7; 8 bases align to TRBD2. The length of the CDR3 is 14 residues. Germline V CDR1 and CDR2: SGHTA, FQGTGA. V lost 5 bases, J lost 7 bases, and 10 bases stayed unmatched. CDR3 protein: CASSPGSPGGEQYF. CDR3 nucleotide sequence: TGTGCCAGCAGCCCTGGCAGCCCGGGAGGGGAGCAGTACTTC.

This rearrangement joins TRBV28 to TRBJ1-1; the D gene is possibly TRBD1 (5 bases). This CDR3 spans 15 amino acids. Trimming shortened V by 0 bases and J by 4 bases, and 12 bases separated the two germline ends. Germline CDR1 and CDR2: MDHEN and SYDVKM. The CDR3, as DNA: TGTGCCAGCAGTTTATGGGGCAGGGAGGGCACTGAAGCTTTCTTT. Translating gives CASSLWGREGTEAFF.

The rearrangement links TRBV25-1 to TRBJ2-5; a possible D gene is TRBD1 (5 bases). Germline-derived CDR1 and CDR2 are MGHDK and SYGVNS. This CDR3 is 15 amino acids long. The ends were cut back, 2 bases at V and 1 base at J, with 11 bases in the middle. This CDR3 reads CASSEGARLQETQYF. Written as DNA, the CDR3 is TGTGCCAGCAGTGAAGGGGCCAGGCTCCAAGAGACCCAGTACTTC. The full variable domain, with the rest looked up from reference TRBV25-1 and TRBJ2-5, is EADIYQTPRYLVIGTGKKITLECSQTMGHDKMYWYQQDPGMELHLIHYSYGVNSTEKGDLSSESTVSRIRTEHFPLTLESARPSHTSQYLCASSEGARLQETQYFGPGTRLLVL.

The chain has TRBV21-1 and TRBJ2-7. TRBV21-1 is a listed pseudogene. The CDR3 has 15 residues. The CDR3 coding sequence is TGTGCCAGCAGCAAAGAGGAGGGAGGAACAGGGGAGCAGTACTTC. The encoded protein is CASSKEEGGTGEQYF.